This is a list of T cell receptor beta chains from one sample in a study of blood T cell repertoires in COVID-19. Some clones are missing from TCRdb's copy, which holds only in-frame ones; the method was immunoSEQ multiplex PCR. Seen here are about 90,000 clones, around 93% observed once, and the top ten hold roughly 2.3%. The sequencing sample was made of peripheral blood. These receptors were obtained from a human donor with active COVID-19. The donor label of this sample is uncertain. Each CDR3 is given without its conserved first and last residue. A D gene is named only where the DNA matches it firmly. Expanded clones are given a class, and other clones once, few, many or no size at all.

D gene: NA
V gene: TRBV5-5
J gene: TRBJ2-7
clone size: NA
CDR3 protein: ASSLGQGPYEQY

D gene: NA
V gene: TRBV5-1
J gene: TRBJ1-2
clone size: NA
CDR3 protein: ASSRGQNVANYGYT

D gene: TRBD1
V gene: TRBV7-2
J gene: TRBJ1-4
clone size: once
CDR3 protein: ASSQQGAEEKLF

D gene: NA
V gene: TRBV4-1
J gene: TRBJ2-2
clone size: NA
CDR3 protein: ASSQPRWRRTGELF

D gene: NA
V gene: TRBV3-1/TRBV3-2
J gene: TRBJ1-5
clone size: NA
CDR3 protein: ASSQRSEPYSNQPQH

D gene: NA
V gene: TRBV6-5
J gene: TRBJ1-1
clone size: NA
CDR3 protein: ASSYSVRGVGTEAF

D gene: TRBD1
V gene: TRBV10-3
J gene: TRBJ2-3
clone size: NA
CDR3 protein: AISDDGQGTDTQY

D gene: NA
V gene: TRBV27
J gene: TRBJ2-1
clone size: NA
CDR3 protein: ASKEGNEQF

D gene: TRBD2
V gene: TRBV7-9
J gene: TRBJ2-7
clone size: NA
CDR3 protein: ASSVLSGGDSYEQY

D gene: TRBD2
V gene: TRBV5-4
J gene: TRBJ2-3
clone size: NA
CDR3 protein: ASSLAGLAGGPADTQY

D gene: TRBD1
V gene: TRBV29-1
J gene: TRBJ2-6
clone size: NA
CDR3 protein: SEGQGEISGANVLT

D gene: NA
V gene: TRBV3-1/TRBV3-2
J gene: TRBJ2-2
clone size: NA
CDR3 protein: ASSQDPAANTGELF

D gene: NA
V gene: TRBV7-7
J gene: TRBJ2-5
clone size: NA
CDR3 protein: ASSLGAGQETQY

D gene: NA
V gene: TRBV19
J gene: TRBJ2-5
clone size: NA
CDR3 protein: ASSLNMQETQY

D gene: TRBD2
V gene: TRBV11-2
J gene: TRBJ2-3
clone size: NA
CDR3 protein: ASSLDDWGGGTDTQY

D gene: NA
V gene: TRBV6-5
J gene: TRBJ2-1
clone size: NA
CDR3 protein: ASSLRVGDEQF

D gene: NA
V gene: TRBV9
J gene: TRBJ2-1
clone size: NA
CDR3 protein: ASSGPQAGFEQF

D gene: NA
V gene: TRBV3-1/TRBV3-2
J gene: TRBJ1-4
clone size: NA
CDR3 protein: ASSQVATANEKLF

D gene: NA
V gene: TRBV4-1
J gene: TRBJ1-4
clone size: NA
CDR3 protein: ASSQVMVRWEKLF

D gene: NA
V gene: TRBV13
J gene: TRBJ1-1
clone size: NA
CDR3 protein: ASSLARAMNTEAF

D gene: NA
V gene: TRBV4-2
J gene: TRBJ1-1
clone size: once
CDR3 protein: ASSQDRGTNTEAF

D gene: NA
V gene: TRBV28
J gene: TRBJ1-1
clone size: NA
CDR3 protein: ASSRTGWTEAF

D gene: TRBD2
V gene: TRBV5-1
J gene: TRBJ2-7
clone size: NA
CDR3 protein: ASSSYLAASSYEQY

D gene: TRBD1
V gene: TRBV19
J gene: TRBJ2-7
clone size: NA
CDR3 protein: ASSLWTGYEQY

D gene: NA
V gene: TRBV5-5
J gene: TRBJ1-6
clone size: NA
CDR3 protein: ASSLGSPLFESLH

D gene: NA
V gene: TRBV7-9
J gene: TRBJ2-5
clone size: NA
CDR3 protein: AIRMVRGSQETQY

D gene: NA
V gene: TRBV4-2
J gene: TRBJ1-2
clone size: once
CDR3 protein: ASSGQKYGYT

D gene: NA
V gene: TRBV19
J gene: TRBJ1-4
clone size: NA
CDR3 protein: ASSPQGLGYEKLF

D gene: NA
V gene: TRBV4-3
J gene: TRBJ1-4
clone size: NA
CDR3 protein: ASSQDSNEKLF

D gene: TRBD1
V gene: TRBV12-3/TRBV12-4
J gene: TRBJ1-2
clone size: NA
CDR3 protein: ASSPTGNYGYT

D gene: TRBD1
V gene: TRBV28
J gene: TRBJ1-5
clone size: NA
CDR3 protein: ASRGMGQGYQPQH

D gene: NA
V gene: TRBV13
J gene: TRBJ1-2
clone size: NA
CDR3 protein: ASSWATASYGYT

D gene: NA
V gene: TRBV5-8
J gene: TRBJ1-6
clone size: NA
CDR3 protein: ASSLRGGFRTPLH

D gene: NA
V gene: TRBV5-6
J gene: TRBJ2-3
clone size: NA
CDR3 protein: ASSLGQLFRTDTQY

D gene: NA
V gene: TRBV7-2
J gene: TRBJ2-3
clone size: NA
CDR3 protein: ASSLGQSTDTQY

D gene: TRBD2
V gene: TRBV6-1
J gene: TRBJ2-7
clone size: NA
CDR3 protein: ASSESYRGVEQY

D gene: NA
V gene: TRBV2
J gene: TRBJ2-7
clone size: few
CDR3 protein: ASRPAKDTLGEQY

D gene: NA
V gene: TRBV6-5
J gene: TRBJ2-7
clone size: once
CDR3 protein: ASSTTPDYEQY

D gene: NA
V gene: TRBV27
J gene: TRBJ1-4
clone size: NA
CDR3 protein: ASSPFNEKLF

D gene: TRBD2
V gene: TRBV7-9
J gene: TRBJ2-3
clone size: NA
CDR3 protein: ASSRAGGATDTQY

D gene: NA
V gene: TRBV2
J gene: TRBJ1-2
clone size: NA
CDR3 protein: ASRTKQGNGYT

D gene: NA
V gene: TRBV14
J gene: TRBJ1-2
clone size: once
CDR3 protein: ASSQDTGSYGYT

D gene: TRBD2
V gene: TRBV7-2
J gene: TRBJ2-1
clone size: NA
CDR3 protein: ASSFSGGAGNEQF

D gene: TRBD1
V gene: TRBV7-9
J gene: TRBJ1-2
clone size: once
CDR3 protein: ASSLTGTGRLYGYT

D gene: TRBD2
V gene: TRBV13
J gene: TRBJ2-5
clone size: NA
CDR3 protein: ASSLGRIAGGETQY

D gene: NA
V gene: TRBV7-3
J gene: TRBJ2-7
clone size: few
CDR3 protein: ASSLEGPLREQY